This T cell receptor (beta chain) originates from a study of control samples from healthy donors and cancer patients. Some clones are missing from TCRdb's copy, which holds only in-frame ones; the method was immunoSEQ multiplex PCR. The repertoire holds 400,000 to 500,000 clones, with around 90% as singletons. From germline, CDR1 is SGDLS and CDR2 YYNGEE. V gave up 2 bases and J gave up 4 bases, with 9 bases separating them. This CDR3 has 14 amino acids. The chain couples TRBV9 to TRBJ2-2; D remains unclear. This sequence was found in a man in his forties with head and neck cancer. Source material: PBMCs. CDR3 protein: CASSVYRGTGELFF. The DNA for the CDR3 is TGTGCCAGCAGCGTTTACAGAGGCACCGGGGAGCTGTTTTTT.